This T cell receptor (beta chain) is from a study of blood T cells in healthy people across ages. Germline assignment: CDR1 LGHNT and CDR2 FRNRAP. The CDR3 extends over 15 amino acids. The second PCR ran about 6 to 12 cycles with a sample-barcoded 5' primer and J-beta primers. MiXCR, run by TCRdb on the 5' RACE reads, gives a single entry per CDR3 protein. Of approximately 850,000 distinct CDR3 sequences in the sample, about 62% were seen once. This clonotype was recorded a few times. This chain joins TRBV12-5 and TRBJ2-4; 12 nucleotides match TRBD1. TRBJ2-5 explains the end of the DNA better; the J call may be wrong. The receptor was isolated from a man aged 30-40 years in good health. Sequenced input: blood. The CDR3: CASGLGDRGLETQYF. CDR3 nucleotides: TGTGCTAGTGGTTTGGGGGACAGGGGGCTCGAGACCCAGTACTTC.